The TCR beta chain described here comes from a study of T cells in Graves' hyperthyroidism and ophthalmopathy (dated by TCRdb to the late 2010s). Turning to the overall study: Peripheral blood samples were taken at the time of initial diagnosis, prior to any treatment. To identify TCR V-J signatures that set the groups apart, the researchers used a discovery cohort of about a hundred patients, made up of 40 to 45 with Graves' ophthalmopathy and around 58 with stable Graves' hyperthyroidism. An independent validation cohort of under 20 hyperthyroidism patients and about 16 patients who later progressed to ophthalmopathy tested prospective prediction of ophthalmopathy. For training and testing, the 100 or so patients in the discovery cohort were randomly divided in a 7:3 ratio. In six Graves' hyperthyroidism patients, the study also compared T-cell repertoires from thyroid tissue with T-cell repertoires from blood. Once sampling was done, hyperthyroidism patients were given methimazole at a starting dose of 30 mg daily, whereas ophthalmopathy patients were given high-dose intravenous methylprednisolone. TCR Vbeta CDR3 sequencing of 130 to 150 peripheral blood samples (more than 40 ophthalmopathy, under 80 hyperthyroidism and around 17 progressor patients) is reported in the paper. Here is what the overall study found, with its caveats: Most expanded thyroid clonotypes (frequency above 0.001) were also detected in blood, suggesting blood repertoires may reflect thyroid immune responses. In validation, progression to ophthalmopathy was predicted by the model with 70% to 71% sensitivity and about 72% specificity, a median of approximately 6.5 months before onset. Sample size was not statistically predetermined, and investigators were not blinded to group allocation. A 13 V-J signature model separated ophthalmopathy from stable hyperthyroidism, with around 88% sensitivity and 81.08% specificity in cross-validation and 80%/75% in testing.

In its sample, this clonotype was seen a few times. The antigen it recognizes is unknown. No per-base quality is available; no much larger clone lies one base away. Moderately to severely active disease, a Clinical Activity Score of at least 3, a NOSPECS grade of at least 4, and a duration under 3 months were present in ophthalmopathy patients. Any patient with an uncontrolled infection, another autoimmune disease, pregnancy or lactation was excluded. Diagnoses were established on the basis of clinical symptoms, serum thyroxine and TRAb, thyroid ultrasound, and orbital computed tomography. Ficoll-Paque density gradient centrifugation was used to isolate PBMCs from under 11 ml of fresh peripheral blood. Total RNA was extracted using Trizol reagent, and RNA quality was assessed on an Agilent 2100 Bioanalyzer. TCR beta CDR3 regions were amplified from RNA transcripts. The TCR CDR3 was subjected to a first round of RT-PCR using the HTBI primer set and the Qiagen OneStep RT-PCR kit. Libraries were constructed in a second round of multiplex PCR, after which size selection and purification were performed. The libraries were sequenced on an Illumina HiSeq2000 using paired-end 100 bp reads. In the source study's methods: Raw data were processed with SOAPnuke, discarding reads with adapters, uncalled bases, mean Phred below 15, or no exact constant-primer or identifier match. COPE v1.2.5 was used to merge high-quality paired reads, and clonotypes were defined as unique nucleotide sequences. MiTCR v1.1 was used to align clonotypes to the IMGT TRBV, TRBD and TRBJ reference segments. The analysis included only V-J combinations with a frequency above 0.0001, which together covered roughly 99% of the repertoires. A TCS score was defined as the ratio of F50 (clonal expansion) to E x V (chaos), with BLOSUM62-based TCRdist applied between CDR3 peptides within each V-J. Welch's t-statistics and random forest reduced roughly 540 V-J features to around 14, which were used in a naive Bayes classifier (R e1071). The public reads were reprocessed in TCRdb via fastp at Q25 and MiXCR, keeping in-frame beta chains. Every distinct CDR3 protein forms one entry, paired with its most common genes and DNA. Here the V and J calls rest on TCRdb's processing, not on the authors' analysis. Across this sample there are 300,000 to 500,000 distinct CDR3 sequences, with 11% to 15% seen only once. The top ten clones comprise around 28% of the sample.

The sequencing sample was made of blood. This receptor was obtained from a man aged 50 to 59 with Graves' ophthalmopathy.

This receptor has the CDR3 CASSQGGTSTDTQYF. The bases are TGTGCCAGCAGCCAAGGGGGGACTAGCACAGATACGCAGTATTTT. The chain is encoded by TRBV7-6 joined to TRBJ2-3; the D gene is perhaps TRBD1 or TRBD2, as each covers 6 bases. Per the germline V gene, SGHVS is the CDR1 and FNYEAQ is the CDR2. From the cysteine through the phenylalanine, the CDR3 covers 15 amino acids. This entry keeps only the CDR3 DNA: 45 bases, framed from base 1. V was cut back by 5 bases and J by 0 bases, leaving a gap of 12 bases between them. The full variable domain, completed from the reference TRBV7-6 and TRBJ2-3 proteins outside the CDR3, reads GAGVSQSPRYKVTKRGQDVALRCDPISGHVSLYWYRQALGQGPEFLTYFNYEAQQDKSGLPNDRFSAERPEGSISTLTIQRTEQRDSAMYRCASSQGGTSTDTQYFGPGTRLTVL.